These 23 T cell receptor beta chains came from one sample sequenced in a study of T cell changes during pregnancy in multiple sclerosis. Data came from immunoSEQ multiplex PCR; TCRdb stores just in-frame clones and leaves some out. The sample consists of tens of thousands of clones, 93% of them appearing once. The sample in question was peripheral blood, obtained after pregnancy. The receptors were sampled from a female donor with multiple sclerosis, enrolled in a pregnancy study.

This chain joins TRBV29-1 and TRBJ1-2; TRBD1 aligns across 8 bases. CDR1 SQVTM and CDR2 ANQGSEA come from the germline V gene. The CDR3 loop spans 14 amino acids. With V trimmed by 5 bases and J by 4 bases, 9 bases remained unmatched. The CDR3 DNA follows: TGCAGCGTTTTCGAGACAGGGGCAGGCTATGGCTACACCTTC. It translates to CSVFETGAGYGYTF.

The chain links TRBV5-6 to TRBJ1-2, with D possibly TRBD1 on 5 matching bases. The germline V gene has CDR1 SGHDT and CDR2 YYEEEE. The V end was cut by 0 bases, the J end by 1 base, with 10 bases between. The CDR3 covers 15 residues. CDR3 in amino acids: CASSLVSRDNYGYTF. The CDR3, as DNA: TGTGCCAGCAGCTTGGTTAGCAGGGATAACTATGGCTACACCTTC.

This rearrangement joins TRBV11-2 to TRBJ2-1; TRBD2 matches 11 bases. After removal of 3 bases from V and 4 bases from J, the junction contained 14 bases not matched to a gene. The CDR3 consists of 19 residues. Germline CDR1 is SGHAT and CDR2 is FQNNGV. The CDR3 nucleotides are TGTGCCAGCAGCTTCCACCCCTTAAGTCGGACTAGCGGGTACAATGAGCAGTTCTTC. It translates to CASSFHPLSRTSGYNEQFF.

The chain links TRBV28 to TRBJ2-1, with TRBD2 identical over 13 bases. CDR1 is MDHEN, CDR2 SYDVKM, per germline. The CDR3 is 14 amino acids. The ends lost 10 bases at V and 7 bases at J; junction bases unmatched: 7. CDR3 region: CATQWTSGRNEQFF. The CDR3 DNA is TGTGCCACCCAGTGGACTAGCGGGAGAAATGAGCAGTTCTTC. Variable domain in full (rest from reference TRBV28 and TRBJ2-1): DVKVTQSSRYLVKRTGEKVFLECVQDMDHENMFWYRQDPGLGLRLIYFSYDVKMKEKGDIPEGYSVSREKKERFSLILESASTNQTSMYLCATQWTSGRNEQFFGPGTRLTVL.

The gene calls are TRBV6-5 and TRBJ2-7; D not resolved. The V and J ends lost 5 bases and 3 bases respectively, with 17 bases between them. This CDR3 region has 15 residues. Per the germline V gene, CDR1 is MNHEY and CDR2 is SVGAGI. The DNA of the CDR3 is TGTGCCAGCAGTGGCACTAACTCACCCCTCTACGAGCAGTACTTC. Translation: CASSGTNSPLYEQYF.

The chain has TRBV28 and TRBJ1-5; the D gene is possibly TRBD1 (5 bases). Germline V gene lookup returns CDR1 MDHEN and CDR2 SYDVKM. The CDR3 spans 14 residues. Between the trimmed V and J ends, which lost 8 bases and 4 bases, there was a span of 15 bases. The chain's CDR3 is CASFLDGQNQPQHF. DNA of the CDR3: TGTGCCAGCTTTTTGGACGGACAAAATCAGCCCCAGCATTTT.

The genes are TRBV7-9 and TRBJ2-1; 9 bases agree with TRBD1. CDR1 SEHNR and CDR2 FQNEAQ come from the germline V gene (reference sequence). V dropped 5 bases and J dropped 0; count of bases not matched to a gene: 11. This CDR3 is 18 amino acids long. CDR3 sequence (DNA): TGTGCCAGCAGCCCCACATACGGGACAGGGATCTCCTACAATGAGCAGTTCTTC. Translating gives CASSPTYGTGISYNEQFF.

The chain has TRBV4-2 and TRBJ2-1; the match to TRBD2 covers 7 bases. Germline CDR1 LGHNA, CDR2 YNFKEQ. V lost 4 bases, J lost 0 bases, and 6 bases stayed unmatched. This CDR3 is 16 amino acids long. This chain's CDR3 is CASSPSGGSSYNEQFF. Written as DNA, the CDR3 is TGTGCCAGCAGCCCCTCGGGCGGGAGCTCCTACAATGAGCAGTTCTTC.

The rearrangement uses TRBV5-4 and TRBJ2-7; TRBD2 agrees at 8 bases. CDR1 SGHNT and CDR2 YYREEE come from the germline V gene (reference sequence). V was pared by 1 base and J by 1 base, with 7 bases of the junction left unmatched. This CDR3 contains 16 residues. CDR3 DNA sequence: TGTGCCAGCAGCTTGTCCCGGCTAGCGGGTTCCTACGAGCAGTACTTC. Its translation: CASSLSRLAGSYEQYF.

The CDR3 sequence is CASSEMGGDYGYTF. CDR3 bases: TGTGCCAGCAGTGAAATGGGTGGAGATTATGGCTACACCTTC. The chain carries TRBV6-1 and TRBJ1-2, with D hard to call. Germline CDR1 is MNHNS and CDR2 is SASEGT. The CDR3 consists of 14 residues. Trimming shortened V by 2 bases and J by 5 bases, and 12 bases separated the two germline ends.

This clone occurred a few times. The gene calls are TRBV11-2 and TRBJ1-5, with D tentatively TRBD1 (6 bases). Looked up from germline, CDR1 is SGHAT and CDR2 is FQNNGV. This CDR3 region has 13 residues. Trimming removed 2 bases from V and 10 bases from J, with 12 bases in between. The DNA of the CDR3 is TGTGCCAGCAGCTTAACAGGGTCCAGCCCCCAGCATTTT. It specifies CASSLTGSSPQHF.

J is TRBJ1-5 and V is TRBV6-6; D is undetermined. This CDR3 region has 16 residues. CDR1 and CDR2 from the germline V gene are MNHNY and SVGAGI (reference sequence). The V and J ends lost 5 bases and 5 bases respectively, with 19 bases between them. The CDR3 sequence is CASSADAGPGHQPQHF. The CDR3 DNA sequence: TGTGCCAGCAGTGCCGACGCGGGTCCGGGCCATCAGCCCCAGCATTTT.

The chain is built from TRBV4-3 and TRBJ2-6; 7 nucleotides match TRBD1. Unmatched junction bases numbered 0, after V lost 1 base and J lost 0 bases. The CDR3 extends over 16 amino acids. Germline V lookup: CDR1 LGHNA, CDR2 YSLEER. In DNA form, the CDR3 reads TGCGCCAGCAGCCAAGCAGGGGGCTCTGGGGCCAACGTCCTGACTTTC. Translation gives CASSQAGGSGANVLTF.

The V call is TRBV14, the J call TRBJ2-1; TRBD2 might be the D (6 bases). Germline V gene sequence: CDR1 SGHDN, CDR2 FVKESK. The length of the CDR3 is 15 residues. V dropped 4 bases and J dropped 7 bases, with 17 bases sitting between them. The CDR3 here is CASSLLGGLSNEQFF. CDR3 DNA sequence: TGTGCCAGCAGCCTTCTTGGGGGACTTTCGAATGAGCAGTTCTTC.

The chain carries TRBV7-2 and TRBJ2-1, with TRBD2 matching over 15 bases. Germline lookup yields CDR1 SGHTA and CDR2 FQGNSA. V lost 4 bases, J lost 7 bases, and 5 bases stayed unmatched. The CDR3 contains 16 residues. CDR3 loop: CASSSFGLAGGNEQFF. CDR3 sequence (DNA): TGTGCCAGCAGCTCATTCGGACTAGCGGGAGGGAATGAGCAGTTCTTC.

This rearrangement joins TRBV5-1 to TRBJ2-7; 10 bases map to TRBD2. J was trimmed by 7 bases and V by 4 bases; bases with no gene match: 8. This CDR3 is 14 amino acids long. CDR1 and CDR2 (germline): SGHRS, YFSETQ. CDR3 coding DNA: TGCGCCAGCAGCCCGAGGACTAGCGGAGAGGAGCAGTACTTC. The encoded protein is CASSPRTSGEEQYF.

The chain joins TRBV6-5 to TRBJ2-1, with D hard to call. Trimming stripped 4 bases from V and 0 bases from J, with 7 bases between. The germline V gene has CDR1 MNHEY and CDR2 SVGAGI. The CDR3 runs to 14 residues. CDR3 protein: CASSSWSSYNEQFF. Written as DNA, the CDR3 is TGTGCCAGCAGTTCGTGGAGCTCCTACAATGAGCAGTTCTTC.

This chain uses TRBV7-2 with TRBJ2-1; 9 nucleotides align to TRBD2. V lost 2 bases and J lost 8; bases outside the gene matches: 7. The germline V gene encodes CDR1 SGHTA and CDR2 FQGNSA. The CDR3 is 15 residues long. The CDR3 DNA reads as TGTGCCAGCAGCTTACTGGCGGGAGGGCCCGATGAGCAGTTCTTC. This codes for CASSLLAGGPDEQFF.

This clone has only one observation. The genes are TRBV10-3 and TRBJ1-1; 7 bases are a match to TRBD1. Germline values: CDR1 ENHRY, CDR2 SYGVKD. V shed 10 bases, J shed 0 bases, and the junction held 11 bases outside the gene matches. The length of the CDR3 is 15 residues. CDR3 protein: CATRGRDRVNTEAFF. The DNA for the CDR3 is TGTGCCACGCGGGGCCGAGACAGGGTGAACACTGAAGCTTTCTTT.

J is TRBJ2-1 and V is TRBV5-6, with D hard to call. Deletions cut 2 bases from V and 9 bases from J, with 12 bases between. Germline V CDR1 and CDR2: SGHDT, YYEEEE. The CDR3 is 13 amino acids. CDR3: CASSLAPTGEQFF. CDR3 DNA sequence: TGTGCCAGCAGCTTAGCTCCGACGGGTGAGCAGTTCTTC.

The V and J genes are TRBV7-2 and TRBJ1-5; 9 nucleotides match TRBD1. CDR3 size: 14 residues. In germline, CDR1 is SGHTA, CDR2 FQGNSA. With V trimmed by 5 bases and J by 2 bases, 1 base remained unmatched. This CDR3 reads CASSRTGGNQPQHF. DNA of the CDR3: TGTGCCAGCAGCCGGACAGGGGGCAATCAGCCCCAGCATTTT.

V usage is TRBV11-2 and J usage is TRBJ2-3, with a weak D call TRBD2 (6 bases). Deletions cut 4 bases from V and 7 bases from J, with 21 bases between. Germline V CDR1 and CDR2: SGHAT, FQNNGV. CDR3 size: 16 residues. The CDR3 spells CASSSGVSGPDNTQYF. The DNA of the CDR3 is TGTGCCAGCAGCTCTGGTGTGAGCGGGCCTGATAATACGCAGTATTTT. The full variable domain, completed using reference TRBV11-2 and TRBJ2-3, is EAGVAQSPRYKIIEKRQSVAFWCNPISGHATLYWYQQILGQGPKLLIQFQNNGVVDDSQLPKDRFSAERLKGVDSTLKIQPAKLEDSAVYLCASSSGVSGPDNTQYFGPGTRLTVL.

The chain carries TRBV5-4 and TRBJ2-7; D unclear. Deletions cut 3 bases from V and 5 bases from J, with 15 bases between. Germline assignment: CDR1 SGHNT and CDR2 YYREEE (reference sequence). The CDR3 is 14 residues long. As DNA, the CDR3 is TGTGCCAGCAGCTCCCCTTTGTTGGGCAACGAGCAGTACTTC. Residues: CASSSPLLGNEQYF.